A single sample gave rise to the 24 T cell receptor beta chains below, sequenced in a study of cytomegalovirus exposure and HLA in healthy donors. The PCR employed 60 Vbeta primers together with 13 Jbeta primers. Here immunoSEQ multiplex PCR was the method, and the copy in TCRdb shows in-frame clones only, minus some. The sample table sets out 110,000 to 150,000 clones. The sample comprised PBMCs. The receptors come from a woman aged 18-29 years in good health and CMV-seronegative.

This chain uses TRBV7-2 with TRBJ1-5; 9 bases are a match to TRBD1. The junction had 5 bases not matched to a gene; V was cut back by 4 bases and J by 7 bases. Germline CDR1 is SGHTA and CDR2 is FQGNSA. The CDR3 length is 14 residues. This CDR3 reads CASSSDRGEQPQHF. CDR3 sequence (DNA): TGTGCCAGCAGCTCGGACAGGGGAGAACAGCCCCAGCATTTT.

The CDR3 sequence: CASSLQGAPTEAFF. The CDR3 DNA reads as TGTGCCAGCAGCCTACAGGGGGCGCCGACTGAAGCTTTCTTT. The chain is built from TRBV7-7 and TRBJ1-1, with 9 bases aligning to TRBD1. V gave up 5 bases and J gave up 5 bases; unmatched junction bases: 6. Germline-derived CDR1 and CDR2 are SSHAT and FNYEAQ (reference sequence). CDR3 size: 14 residues.

This rearrangement joins TRBV19 to TRBJ2-7, with D perhaps TRBD1 (6 bases). V lost 1 base to trimming and J lost 2 bases, with 12 bases between them. Germline V lookup: CDR1 LNHDA, CDR2 SQIVND (reference sequence). CDR3 length: 15 amino acids. CDR3 residues: CASSIGLDSTYEQYF. The CDR3 DNA reads as TGTGCCAGTAGTATAGGGTTGGACAGTACCTACGAGCAGTACTTC.

This rearrangement joins TRBV10-1 to TRBJ2-2, with D tentatively TRBD1 (5 bases). Trimming stripped 6 bases from V and 0 bases from J, with 14 bases between. The germline V gene encodes CDR1 WNHNN and CDR2 SYGVQD (reference sequence). The CDR3 consists of 16 residues. The CDR3 spells CASSVSQDPNTGELFF. The CDR3 DNA reads as TGCGCCAGCAGCGTCTCACAGGATCCGAACACCGGGGAGCTGTTTTTT.

V is TRBV6-5 and J is TRBJ1-2; tentative D call: TRBD1 (5 bases). Germline V gives CDR1 MNHEY, CDR2 SVGAGI. This CDR3 region has 15 residues. V was shortened by 5 bases and J by 4 bases, with 17 bases between the two germline ends. CDR3 nucleotides: TGTGCCAGCAGTCCCCTCCCCAGGGTGCCCTATGGCTACACCTTC. Its translation is CASSPLPRVPYGYTF.

V is TRBV21-1 and J is TRBJ1-5; the D call of TRBD1 is as the table states it, not checked on the DNA. TRBV21-1 is tagged as a pseudogene. The CDR3 runs 19 residues. The CDR3 loop reads CASSREDNLSFYSNQPQHF. The CDR3 DNA sequence: TGTGCCAGCAGCAGAGAGGACAATCTTTCCTTCTATAGCAATCAGCCCCAGCATTTT.

The CDR3: CASSLGQGVETEAFF. The CDR3 DNA reads as TGTGCCAGCAGCTTGGGACAGGGGGTGGAAACTGAAGCTTTCTTT. The chain is built from TRBV5-5 and TRBJ1-1; TRBD1 matches 9 bases. This CDR3 region has 15 residues. Trimming removed 0 bases from V and 5 bases from J; junction bases left unmatched: 5. Germline values: CDR1 SGHKS, CDR2 YYEKEE (reference sequence).

V usage is TRBV27 and J usage is TRBJ1-2; the match to TRBD1 covers 7 bases. Germline values: CDR1 MNHEY, CDR2 SMNVEV (reference sequence). V dropped 3 bases and J dropped 4; count of bases not matched to a gene: 8. There are 15 residues in the CDR3. CDR3 protein: CASSLSIQGTYGYTF. The CDR3 nucleotides are TGTGCCAGCAGTTTGTCCATACAGGGGACCTATGGCTACACCTTC.

J is TRBJ2-7 and V is TRBV25-1, with 10 bases fitting TRBD2. This CDR3 comprises 17 residues. The ends lost 0 bases at V and 0 bases at J; junction bases unmatched: 5. Germline V gives CDR1 MGHDK, CDR2 SYGVNS. CDR3 sequence (DNA): TGTGCCAGCAGTGAATATTACCCTAGCGGGGGCTCCTACGAGCAGTACTTC. Translating it yields CASSEYYPSGGSYEQYF.

The chain links TRBV29-1 to TRBJ2-7; weak D call: TRBD2 (5 bases). Trimming took off 4 bases at V and 9 bases at J, with 13 bases between the two ends. The germline V gene has CDR1 SQVTM and CDR2 ANQGSEA. CDR3 length: 11 amino acids. The CDR3 region is CSVVVQEAQYV. Here the CDR3 DNA reads TGCAGCGTTGTTGTCCAGGAGGCGCAGTACGTC.

The rearrangement joins TRBV5-1 to TRBJ2-2; 10 positions match TRBD1. Looked up from germline, CDR1 is SGHRS and CDR2 is YFSETQ. J gave up 2 bases and V 4 bases, and 5 bases lay outside the gene matches. This CDR3 region has 16 residues. The CDR3 loop reads CASSPRQGANTGELFF. In DNA form, the CDR3 reads TGCGCCAGCAGCCCCAGACAGGGGGCCAACACCGGGGAGCTGTTTTTT.

The V call is TRBV5-3, the J call TRBJ2-5, with 7 positions matching TRBD2. TRBV5-3 is annotated as an ORF whose role is uncertain. The junction had 14 bases not matched to a gene; V was cut back by 4 bases and J by 5 bases. The CDR3 has 16 residues. The CDR3 DNA reads as TGTGCCAGAAGCCCCCGGACTGGCGGGAGCCGGGAGACCCAGTACTTC. Translation: CARSPRTGGSRETQYF.

The chain couples TRBV7-2 to TRBJ2-6, with 9 bases fitting TRBD1. This CDR3 region has 15 residues. With V trimmed by 5 bases and J by 2 bases, 1 base remained unmatched. Germline lookup yields CDR1 SGHTA and CDR2 FQGNSA. CDR3 DNA sequence: TGTGCCAGCAGCCGACAGGGGGCTGGGGCCAACGTCCTGACTTTC. Translated: CASSRQGAGANVLTF.

V and J are TRBV29-1 and TRBJ2-1, with 8 bases aligning to TRBD2. This CDR3 contains 18 residues. Per germline, CDR1 SQVTM and CDR2 ANQGSEA. V trimming: 4 bases; J trimming: 3 bases; junction bases outside the gene matches: 17. CDR3 nucleotide sequence: TGCAGCGTTGTCGAGTCCGTCGAACTAGCGGTCTACTACAATGAGCAGTTCTTC. Translation gives CSVVESVELAVYYNEQFF.

This chain joins TRBV2 and TRBJ2-2; 13 nucleotides agree with TRBD2. V lost 6 bases and J lost 4; bases outside the gene matches: 5. CDR3 size: 16 residues. Germline lookup yields CDR1 SNHLY and CDR2 FYNNEI. The CDR3 nucleotides read TGTGCCAGCAGCTTACTAGCGGGAGGGGCCACCGGGGAGCTGTTTTTT. It encodes CASSLLAGGATGELFF.

The CDR3: CASRTGREETQYF. The CDR3 bases are TGTGCCAGCAGGACAGGGCGGGAAGAGACCCAGTACTTC. V and J are TRBV2 and TRBJ2-5; 7 bases align to TRBD1. This CDR3 comprises 13 residues. Germline V lookup: CDR1 SNHLY, CDR2 FYNNEI. The trim removed 6 bases at V and 3 bases at J, leaving 4 bases unmatched.

The gene calls are TRBV29-1 and TRBJ2-4, with D perhaps TRBD1 (8 bases). CDR1 and CDR2 (germline): SQVTM, ANQGSEA. Trimming pared 4 bases from V and 6 bases from J, leaving 25 bases between. The CDR3 spans 17 residues. CDR3 residues: CSVGALLQGGEANIQYF. CDR3 in DNA: TGCAGCGTTGGGGCCCTCTTACAGGGGGGGGAGGCAAACATTCAGTACTTC.

The chain combines TRBV19 with TRBJ1-4; no reliable D call. V lost 4 bases, J lost 6 bases, and 21 bases lay in between. The germline V gene encodes CDR1 LNHDA and CDR2 SQIVND (reference sequence). The CDR3 is 17 amino acids. CDR3 nucleotides: TGTGCCAGTAGTACCCTCCCGATGACATCAAAACATGAAAAACTGTTTTTT. The encoded protein is CASSTLPMTSKHEKLFF. The full variable domain, in which reference TRBV19 and TRBJ1-4 provide the parts outside the CDR3, is DGGITQSPKYLFRKEGQNVTLSCEQNLNHDAMYWYRQDPGQGLRLIYYSQIVNDFQKGDIAEGYSVSREKKESFPLTVTSAQKNPTAFYLCASSTLPMTSKHEKLFFGSGTQLSVL.

The V and J genes are TRBV19 and TRBJ1-3, with D possibly matching TRBD1 (6 bases). The CDR3 sequence is 16 residues long. Between the trimmed V and J ends, which lost 3 bases and 2 bases, there was a span of 14 bases. Looked up from germline, CDR1 is LNHDA and CDR2 is SQIVND (reference sequence). CDR3 residues: CASSIFPTGTGNTIYF. CDR3 in DNA: TGTGCCAGTAGTATTTTCCCAACAGGGACTGGAAACACCATATATTTT.

The chain is built from TRBV10-3 and TRBJ1-1; 8 bases map to TRBD1. V lost 6 bases and J lost 1; bases outside the gene matches: 10. This CDR3 contains 16 residues. Germline V lookup: CDR1 ENHRY, CDR2 SYGVKD. This chain's CDR3 is CAISDSGQGPNTEAFF. CDR3 bases: TGTGCCATCAGCGACTCTGGACAGGGTCCGAACACTGAAGCTTTCTTT.

This sequence joins TRBV4-1 and TRBJ2-7, with 8 bases matching TRBD2. Germline V gene sequence: CDR1 MGHRA, CDR2 YSYEKL. This CDR3 comprises 16 residues. Trimming took 2 bases from V and 6 from J; bases not matched to a gene: 12. The CDR3 reads CASSQWAGGVSGEQYF. The CDR3 DNA sequence: TGCGCCAGCAGCCAATGGGCGGGAGGAGTATCGGGCGAGCAGTACTTC.

J is TRBJ2-6 and V is TRBV25-1; the D gene is possibly TRBD1 (6 bases). The V gene lost 4 bases and the J gene lost 0 bases, with 10 bases spanning the gap. Germline V CDR1 and CDR2: MGHDK, SYGVNS. This CDR3 contains 16 residues. The CDR3 nucleotides read TGTGCCAGCAGTGTGACAGGCCTCTCTGGGGCCAACGTCCTGACTTTC. Its translation is CASSVTGLSGANVLTF.

V and J are TRBV5-7 and TRBJ2-5; TRBD1 is a possible D gene (5 bases). TRBV5-7 is given ORF status, its function remaining uncertain. The CDR3 spans 14 residues. Between the trimmed V and J ends, which lost 3 bases and 1 base, there was a span of 10 bases. CDR3: CASSWGRVQETQYF. CDR3 sequence (DNA): TGTGCCAGCAGCTGGGGCAGGGTCCAAGAGACCCAGTACTTC.

The rearrangement joins TRBV25-1 to TRBJ2-1; 8 bases fit TRBD2. The CDR3 length is 15 residues. The V segment lost 3 bases and the J segment 0 bases; nucleotides outside the gene matches: 1. CDR1 and CDR2 from the germline V gene are MGHDK and SYGVNS. The CDR3 nucleotides are TGTGCCAGCAGTGAGGCGGGAGGCTCCTACAATGAGCAGTTCTTC. This gives the protein CASSEAGGSYNEQFF.